This T cell receptor (beta chain) is from a study of cytomegalovirus exposure and HLA in healthy donors (dated by TCRdb to 2016 to 2017). Study-wide context: An earlier analysis of some 600 of the donors reported approximately 280 Gb of sequence data and around 110 million unique TCR beta sequences obtained from about 179 million T cells. A separate validation cohort of 100 to 150 different subjects was used in addition to the approximately 700-subject first cohort. On average, 235,054 unique TCR beta nucleotide sequences were sequenced per donor among 398 genotyped donors of the cohort, with roughly 19% of those sequences being non-productive. The study used immunosequencing to profile the T cell repertoires of several hundred subjects and linked those repertoires to cytomegalovirus serostatus. Typing coverage differed by locus: A, B, C, DRB1 and DQB1 were typed in roughly 620-630 donors, DQA1 in about 560, DPA1 in roughly 590, and DPB1 in roughly 470. The genetic ancestry cluster associated with self-reported Caucasian donors included around four fifths of the roughly 400 genotyped donors. To decide whether each TCR beta V gene segment behaved as functional or pseudogenic, an earlier analysis of approximately 600 of the donors relied on high-throughput TCR beta sequencing. Roughly 310 gigabases of sequencing data and 70 million to 85 million unique TCR sequences were included in an early release covering 550 to 650 HLA-typed donors. Every discovery cohort repertoire had been produced on one sequencing platform. A later analysis re-analyzed previously published TCR beta repertoires from roughly 600 donors and added high-resolution HLA genotyping to study TCR occurrence patterns. A handful of DR-DQ haplotypes were treated as single units for association and clustering because of strong linkage in the cohort. To predict cytomegalovirus infection status, the study combined high-throughput TCR immunosequencing, statistical association of individual TCRs with disease status, and machine learning. Class I and class II HLA loci were covered by the typing at four-digit resolution. Rather than drawing on any new phenotypic data, the later analysis identified candidate immune exposures from TCR beta sequences and the way those sequences occurred across donors. A later genetic analysis took genome-wide SNP genotypes for about three fifths of the 666 donors and used that subset as a discovery cohort. Donor age, sex, ethnicity and CMV serostatus were compiled alongside the repertoire data. The study aimed to test whether cataloging public T cell receptors could reveal signatures of past pathogen exposure.

Concerning this clone itself: Its antigen is still unknown. Base qualities were left out, and no much larger clone turns up one base away.

The cohort was made up of 666 healthy bone marrow donors. At the time of sampling, all cohort members were nominally healthy, though unrecorded immune exposures were likely present. The donor was CMV seronegative and was included in the group of 352 seronegative cohort members. Each donor provided a peripheral blood sample, and peripheral blood mononuclear cells were used for TCR beta sequencing. Genomic DNA extraction from the blood cell samples was performed with the Qiagen DNeasy Blood Extraction Kit. The library was generated by the immunoSEQ multiplex PCR assay. For the multiplex PCR, a mixture combining 60 forward primers for TCR Vbeta segments and 13 reverse primers for TCR Jbeta segments was used. The CDR3 region of rearranged TCR beta genes was amplified from genomic DNA by a multiplex PCR assay. Amplified TCR beta libraries were sequenced as 87-base-pair reads on the Illumina HiSeq System. Under the source paper's analysis protocol: Across the 500 to 750 repertoires, a later analysis counted roughly 77 million unique TCR beta chains, roughly 11 million of which were shared by at least two donors. Raw reads were error-corrected and collapsed into unique sequences by a nearest-neighbor algorithm in which closely related sequences were merged to remove PCR and sequencing errors. V, D and J gene segments were assigned by aligning CDR3 sequences to IMGT reference sequences. For a sequence to be retained, at least a six-nucleotide match to both a V gene segment and a J gene segment was required. A rearrangement was called productive if the CDR3 had no stop codons and remained in frame with V and J, and every other rearrangement was called non-productive. CDR3 was defined according to IMGT convention as the region running from the second conserved V-encoded cysteine to the conserved J-encoded phenylalanine. The earlier analysis of fewer than 750 of the donors excluded sequences that lacked an unambiguous match to a single V gene segment. In an earlier analysis of approximately 560 of the donors, a V segment was called functional when productive rearrangements were above 56.7%, and segregating when the standard deviation between donors exceeded 5%. A statistical classification framework was built to diagnose cytomegalovirus status from the catalog of TCR beta chain sequences. A later analysis assigned V and J genes by comparing TCR nucleotide sequences with IMGT/GENE-DB human TR gene sequences. Using the TCRdist pipeline, a later analysis assigned CDR3 sequences along with most-parsimonious VDJ recombination scenarios. In a later analysis, every TCR beta chain was defined by the combination of its CDR3 amino acid sequence and its V-gene family, and reads without a unique V-gene family were dropped. As a way to deal with suspected cross-contamination and a sequencing artifact, a later analysis dropped nearly 600 nucleotide sequences that were highly shared and had low generation probability. For each public chain, a later analysis derived a clonal expansion index from normalized ranks of inferred template counts within each repertoire. In a later analysis, generation probabilities were computed with a VDJ recombination model fitted to out-of-frame rearrangements, and the resulting probabilities were checked against IGoR. Hypergeometric tests were used in a later analysis to score TCR-TCR, TCR-HLA and TCR-CMV co-occurrence, with a repertoire-size bias correction applied to the TCR pairs. To estimate false discovery rates, a later analysis permuted the HLA or CMV assignments 20 times. In a later analysis, co-occurring TCRs were grouped with DBSCAN, and TCRdist sequence similarity was added when clustering was performed within HLA-allele-positive subsets. Repertoires with fewer than 30,000 or more than 120,000 public chains were left out of co-occurrence clustering, as were about 5 repertoires with anomalous nucleotide sharing. In its TCRdb copy, this immuneACCESS table keeps in-frame sequences only and misses some clones. Where compared with another copy, unresolved V genes explain less than half of these, and the others have no known cause. V and J calls and clone size are as listed in that table; D and trimming were resolved from the DNA. The sample table records some 130,000 clones; around 80% of these occur just once. Of the sample, 1.4% to 1.5% is held by the ten largest clones.

Broader findings and caveats from the paper: At a false discovery rate of 0.05, a later analysis linked some 17,000 TCR beta sequences to specific HLA alleles. When HLA alleles, especially DR and DQ, strongly co-occurred, attributing TCR associations to individual alleles was difficult. A further reported finding was that TCR beta sequences accurately predicted the HLA-A and HLA-B alleles for most subjects in the first cohort. The study listed 164 TCR beta chains as associated with cytomegalovirus. A later genetic analysis reported fewer N-insertions in productive TCRs among donors in an Asian-associated ancestry cluster than the roughly 670-donor mean. An association between a missense DCLRE1C variant and V-gene and J-gene trimming of TCR beta chains was found in a later genetic analysis and replicated in an independent cohort. The classifier was reported to diagnose cytomegalovirus status with high specificity and sensitivity in both the original and validation cohorts. For the cohort, immune exposure information was limited to CMV serostatus. While some public TCRs were present in many individuals, most TCR sequences turned up only very rarely across donors. Because some donors lacked HLA typing at each locus, the association tests relied only on the typed subset. The presence/absence analyses assumed that sequencing depth was roughly uniform across donors, and that assumption may not be true. A group of highly shared sequence variants was considered likely to be a technical artifact of the sequencing pipeline. In a later analysis, most CMV-associated TCR beta chains were found to appear HLA-restricted, with HLA associations seemingly driven largely by CMV exposure. Only TCR beta chains were sequenced in this cohort, and the absence of alpha or paired-chain data limited detectable features. The earlier analysis of around 600 of the donors excluded approximately 17 rarely observed V segments, including chromosome 9 orphons, because counts were too low. A later analysis reported that several top co-occurrence clusters appeared linked to parvovirus B19, influenza, CMV and Epstein-Barr virus. Compared with equally common non-associated chains, HLA-associated TCR beta chains in a later analysis were more clonally expanded and had lower generation probabilities. It was suggested by the authors that the approach could potentially be generalized to other disease states and immunological phenotypes. In a later analysis, TCR association rates were found to vary across HLA loci, with the most associated TCRs seen for DRB1 alleles and the fewest for HLA-C alleles. Three of the identified cytomegalovirus-associated TCR beta chains were confirmed in vitro to be specific for cytomegalovirus antigens. An earlier analysis of approximately 590 of the donors showed that most TCR beta V segments appeared in productive rearrangements either about 87% or about 30% of the time, which broadly matched IMGT annotations. Correlated functional status among segregating V segments might reflect linkage disequilibrium, but an unknown experimental factor could not be ruled out.

This receptor was identified in a female donor in good health and CMV-seronegative. Material for sequencing was PBMCs.

CDR3 sequence: CASAKGQGETQYF. The bases are TGTGCCAGCGCGAAGGGCCAGGGGGAGACCCAGTACTTC. This sequence uses TRBV7-3 and TRBJ2-5; TRBD1 might be the D gene, on 6 matching bases. Measured from the cysteine to the phenylalanine, the CDR3 is 13 residues long. The retained sequence is limited to the CDR3, 39 bases, with the frame set at the first base. V lost 8 bases and J lost 5 bases; the stretch between them is 15 bases long. CDR1 and CDR2 were assigned from the germline V gene as SGHTA and FQGTGA.